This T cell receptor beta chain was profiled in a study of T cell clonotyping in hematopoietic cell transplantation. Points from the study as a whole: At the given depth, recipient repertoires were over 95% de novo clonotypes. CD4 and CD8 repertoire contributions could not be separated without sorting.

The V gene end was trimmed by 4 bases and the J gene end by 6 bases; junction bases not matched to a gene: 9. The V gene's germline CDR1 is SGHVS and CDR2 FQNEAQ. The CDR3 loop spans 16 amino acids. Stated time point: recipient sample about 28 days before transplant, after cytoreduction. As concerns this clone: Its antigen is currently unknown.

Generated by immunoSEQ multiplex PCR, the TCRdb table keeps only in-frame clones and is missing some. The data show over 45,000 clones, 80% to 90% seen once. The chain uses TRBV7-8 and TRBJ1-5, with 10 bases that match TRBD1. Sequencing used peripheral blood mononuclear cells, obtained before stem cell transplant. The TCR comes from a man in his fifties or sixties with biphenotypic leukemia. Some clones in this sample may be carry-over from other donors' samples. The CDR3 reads CASSSEGQGMFQPQHF. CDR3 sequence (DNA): TGTGCCAGCAGCTCAGAGGGACAGGGGATGTTTCAGCCCCAGCATTTT.